This T cell receptor (beta chain) was recovered during a study of T cell changes during pregnancy in multiple sclerosis. The assay was immunoSEQ multiplex PCR, and TCRdb's table has in-frame clones only and misses some. The table has some 60,000 clones, roughly nine tenths seen once. The germline V and J ends were trimmed by 2 bases and 4 bases, with 9 bases remaining between them. Germline CDR1 LNHDA, CDR2 SQIVND (reference sequence). The CDR3 consists of 14 residues. The clonotype originates from a female donor in good health, enrolled as a control in a pregnancy study. The sample was peripheral blood, taken in the first trimester of pregnancy. J is TRBJ2-1 and V is TRBV19; TRBD2 might be the D (6 bases). CDR3 amino acids: CASSISGVYNEQFF. CDR3 sequence (DNA): TGTGCCAGTAGTATATCGGGGGTATACAATGAGCAGTTCTTC.